Below are 21 T cell receptor beta chains sequenced from a single sample in a study of cytomegalovirus exposure and HLA in healthy donors. The PCR made use of 60 Vbeta and 13 Jbeta primers. Only in-frame clones appear in the TCRdb table, and some are missing; sequencing was by immunoSEQ multiplex PCR. The table includes some 150,000 clones, roughly 73% detected once. Input material: PBMCs. The receptors stem from a man aged 40-49 years in good health and CMV-seronegative.

J is TRBJ1-6 and V is TRBV13, with TRBD1 identical over 9 bases. J gave up 7 bases and V 6 bases, and 1 base lay outside the gene matches. The length of the CDR3 is 13 residues. Germline CDR1 PRHDT, CDR2 FYEKMQ (reference sequence). In DNA, the CDR3 is TGTGCCAGCAGTGACAGGGGGAATTCACCCCTCCACTTT. This gives the protein CASSDRGNSPLHF.

The chain has TRBV7-9 and TRBJ2-3; 7 bases align to TRBD1. V shed 6 bases, J shed 2 bases, and the junction held 2 bases outside the gene matches. Germline V gene lookup returns CDR1 SEHNR and CDR2 FQNEAQ (reference sequence). The CDR3 is made up of 13 amino acids. The CDR3 nucleotides are TGTGCCAGCAGGACAGGGTCCACAGATACGCAGTATTTT. Translated: CASRTGSTDTQYF. Looking up the rest from reference TRBV7-9 and TRBJ2-3 gives the full variable domain: DTGVSQNPRHKITKRGQNVTFRCDPISEHNRLYWYRQTLGQGPEFLTYFQNEAQLEKSRLLSDRFSAERPKGSFSTLEIQRTEQGDSAMYLCASRTGSTDTQYFGPGTRLTVL.

The chain is built from TRBV2 and TRBJ2-1; D ambiguous. CDR3 length: 13 amino acids. V was clipped by 10 bases and J by 6 bases, with 16 bases between them. Germline lookup yields CDR1 SNHLY and CDR2 FYNNEI. CDR3 in DNA: TGTGCCACACCAGCTAGGTCTGTCAATGAGCAGTTCTTC. Protein product: CATPARSVNEQFF.

This sequence joins TRBV28 and TRBJ1-2; unclear D gene. Germline CDR1 MDHEN, CDR2 SYDVKM. CDR3 length: 13 residues. Trimming removed 2 bases at V and 7 bases at J, with 11 bases between. CDR3 amino acids: CASSLVGVAGYTF. CDR3 DNA: TGTGCCAGCAGTTTAGTTGGTGTGGCTGGCTACACCTTC.

The table lists this clone with a count of one. This chain joins TRBV15 and TRBJ2-7; weak D call: TRBD2 (6 bases). CDR3 length equals 12 residues. CDR1 is LNHNV and CDR2 is YYDKDF in the germline V gene (reference sequence). The V end was cut by 4 bases, the J end by 6 bases, with 10 bases between. CDR3 sequence reads: CATSTGTSEQYF. CDR3 sequence (DNA): TGTGCCACCAGCACGGGGACTTCCGAGCAGTACTTC.

This clone has only a few counts. The chain carries TRBV5-1 and TRBJ1-2; D remains ambiguous. The germline V gene encodes CDR1 SGHRS and CDR2 YFSETQ. Trimming shortened V by 1 base and J by 2 bases, and 12 bases separated the two germline ends. The CDR3 is made up of 15 amino acids. DNA of the CDR3: TGCGCCAGCAGCTTGAATGGAGGGCTCAACTATGGCTACACCTTC. Its translation is CASSLNGGLNYGYTF. Supplemented by reference TRBV5-1 and TRBJ1-2, the full variable domain reads KAGVTQTPRYLIKTRGQQVTLSCSPISGHRSVSWYQQTPGQGLQFLFEYFSETQRNKGNFPGRFSGRQFSNSRSEMNVSTLELGDSALYLCASSLNGGLNYGYTFGSGTRLTVV.

This rearrangement joins TRBV30 to TRBJ1-2; 8 bases are a match to TRBD1. Losses at the gene ends were 0 bases for V and 4 bases for J; bases not matched to a gene: 10. The CDR3 is 16 amino acids. The germline CDR1 and CDR2 sequences are GTSNPN and SVGIG (reference sequence). CDR3 sequence reads: CAWSVLSGQGFYGYTF. CDR3 coding DNA: TGTGCCTGGAGTGTGCTTTCCGGACAGGGATTCTATGGCTACACCTTC.

The chain is built from TRBV4-1 and TRBJ2-7, with 7 bases identical to TRBD1. After removal of 1 base from V and 2 bases from J, the junction contained 8 bases not matched to a gene. The CDR3 extends over 16 amino acids. The germline V gene encodes CDR1 MGHRA and CDR2 YSYEKL. The CDR3 DNA reads TGCGCCAGCAGCCAAGGTAGACAGGGCTATCCCTACGAGCAGTACTTC. This sequence encodes CASSQGRQGYPYEQYF.

This chain links TRBV7-8 with TRBJ1-1; D possibly corresponds to TRBD1 (6 bases). Deletions cut 5 bases from V and 6 bases from J, with 10 bases between. The CDR3 covers 12 residues. The V gene's germline CDR1 is SGHVS and CDR2 FQNEAQ. CDR3 sequence (DNA): TGTGCCAGCAGCCTTAACAGGGCTGAAGCTTTCTTT. Its translation is CASSLNRAEAFF.

This chain connects TRBV4-2 to TRBJ1-5; D gene uncertain. Germline CDR1 is LGHNA and CDR2 is YNFKEQ. This CDR3 has 13 residues. V was cut by 0 bases and J by 7 bases, with 7 bases left in between. The CDR3 spells CASSQDFRQPQHF. CDR3 nucleotides: TGTGCCAGCAGCCAAGATTTTCGGCAGCCCCAGCATTTT.

The chain combines TRBV5-1 with TRBJ1-3; D perhaps matches TRBD1 (6 bases). Per the germline V gene, CDR1 is SGHRS and CDR2 is YFSETQ. The CDR3 has 15 amino acids. The ends were cut back, 0 bases at V and 4 bases at J, with 11 bases in the middle. Here the CDR3 reads CASSLEGEGGNTIYF. The CDR3 DNA is TGCGCCAGCAGCTTGGAGGGGGAAGGAGGAAACACCATATATTTT. Complete variable domain (other parts from reference TRBV5-1 and TRBJ1-3): KAGVTQTPRYLIKTRGQQVTLSCSPISGHRSVSWYQQTPGQGLQFLFEYFSETQRNKGNFPGRFSGRQFSNSRSEMNVSTLELGDSALYLCASSLEGEGGNTIYFGEGSWLTVV.

Comment on this clone: A junction end diverges from the germline sequence, so it may reflect a read error. The chain joins TRBV7-8 to TRBJ1-2; no clear D. Germline CDR1 reads SGHVS; CDR2 reads FQNEAQ. The CDR3 length is 15 residues. The CDR3 region has the DNA TGTGCCAGCAGGTTAGGATTGGAGCAAAACTATGGCTACACCTTC. Translated, it gives CASRLGLEQNYGYTF.

This clone came up a few times. V usage is TRBV4-1 and J usage is TRBJ2-7; 10 positions match TRBD2. V dropped 2 bases and J dropped 3; count of bases not matched to a gene: 7. The CDR3 length is 16 residues. The V gene's germline CDR1 is MGHRA and CDR2 YSYEKL. The CDR3 loop reads CASSQRLAGGRYEQYF. The DNA of the CDR3 is TGCGCCAGCAGCCAAAGGTTAGCGGGGGGACGCTACGAGCAGTACTTC.

This chain links TRBV4-2 with TRBJ2-5; TRBD2 might be the D (6 bases). The germline V and J ends were trimmed by 5 bases and 2 bases, with 12 bases remaining between them. Germline CDR1 and CDR2: LGHNA and YNFKEQ. The CDR3 runs 14 residues. For the CDR3, the DNA is TGTGCCAGCAGCAGAGGGACTGCACAAGAGACCCAGTACTTC. It specifies CASSRGTAQETQYF.

The V call is TRBV5-1, the J call TRBJ2-7; possibly TRBD1 for D (5 bases). V lost 4 bases to trimming and J lost 2 bases, with 13 bases between them. Germline loops: CDR1 SGHRS, CDR2 YFSETQ. The CDR3 totals 14 residues. CDR3 nucleotide sequence: TGCGCCAGCAGCGTACAGGAAGGGACCTACGAGCAGTACTTC. It yields the protein CASSVQEGTYEQYF.

J is TRBJ1-2 and V is TRBV10-3; possibly TRBD1 for D (5 bases). Trimming removed 4 bases at V and 8 bases at J, with 11 bases between. Germline lookup yields CDR1 ENHRY and CDR2 SYGVKD. This CDR3 is built from 12 residues. The CDR3 region has the DNA TGTGCCATCAGTGCCCAGGGTAGAGGCTACACCTTC. Its protein product is CAISAQGRGYTF.

CDR3 DNA: TGTGCCAGCGCGGGACGGGGTAATTCACCCCTCCACTTT. Amino acids: CASAGRGNSPLHF. The gene calls are TRBV7-2 and TRBJ1-6, with D tentatively TRBD1 (5 bases). Germline lookup yields CDR1 SGHTA and CDR2 FQGNSA. Trimming took off 8 bases at V and 6 bases at J, with 11 bases between the two ends. The CDR3 is 13 amino acids.

This sequence joins TRBV5-6 and TRBJ1-6; 8 bases are a match to TRBD1. Germline V gene sequence: CDR1 SGHDT, CDR2 YYEEEE. V gave up 3 bases and J gave up 5 bases; unmatched junction bases: 7. The CDR3 is 16 amino acids. In nucleotides, the CDR3 is TGTGCCAGCAGCTATGCGGACAGGGCGAATAATTCACCCCTCCACTTT. Translated: CASSYADRANNSPLHF.

The gene calls are TRBV25-1 and TRBJ2-3; the D is unclear. Looked up from germline, CDR1 is MGHDK and CDR2 is SYGVNS. The CDR3 totals 16 residues. Trimming removed 2 bases at V and 1 base at J, with 13 bases between. The CDR3 loop reads CASSEPRKVGTDTQYF. The CDR3 coding sequence is TGTGCCAGCAGTGAACCGCGGAAAGTGGGCACAGATACGCAGTATTTT.

The V and J genes are TRBV7-2 and TRBJ1-5, with D unclear. Trimming cost V 1 base and J 2 bases, with 9 bases left between them. Germline V CDR1 and CDR2: SGHTA, FQGNSA. This CDR3 has 15 amino acids. This chain's CDR3 is CASSLGLWGNQPQHF. The CDR3 DNA reads TGTGCCAGCAGCTTAGGACTCTGGGGCAATCAGCCCCAGCATTTT. Full variable domain (outside the CDR3, taken from reference TRBV7-2 and TRBJ1-5): GAGVSQSPSNKVTEKGKDVELRCDPISGHTALYWYRQSLGQGLEFLIYFQGNSAPDKSGLPSDRFSAERTGGSVSTLTIQRTQQEDSAVYLCASSLGLWGNQPQHFGDGTRLSIL.

V is TRBV7-2 and J is TRBJ2-2, with 16 nucleotides matching TRBD2. CDR3 size: 18 residues. V was clipped by 0 bases and J by 7 bases; unmatched bases: 5. The V gene's germline CDR1 is SGHTA and CDR2 FQGNSA. Written as DNA, the CDR3 is TGTGCCAGCAGCTTAGCTGGGACTAGCGGGGGGGCCGTCGGGGAGCTGTTTTTT. It is translated as CASSLAGTSGGAVGELFF.